This paragraph covers one T cell receptor (beta chain) sequence. Its matching antigen is unknown. The sample belongs to a study of T cell repertoires in cytomegalovirus infection. At the level of the study: Well-studied HLA-B-restricted epitopes and recently identified HLA-C-restricted epitopes of CMV were both used in the study. A matching HLA type, together with CMV infection, was signaled by public TCR beta signatures.

Findings of the study overall: The study identified carriers of CMV plus the relevant HLA from cumulative public TCR beta family frequency. What dominated the ex vivo response were HLA-C-restricted CMV-specific TCR beta clonotypes.

TCRdb called the reads again in MiXCR, with one record for every CDR3 protein. The table includes about 160,000 distinct CDR3 sequences, about a fifth detected once. Trimming shortened V by 3 bases and J by 6 bases, and 18 bases separated the two germline ends. CDR3 size: 15 residues. Germline CDR1 reads SEHNR; CDR2 reads FQNEAQ (reference sequence). This sequence originates from a human donor in good health (CMV status not recorded). Some clones in this sample may be carry-over from other donors' samples. The material was CD8+ T cells from cultured PBMCs, obtained from culture after CMV antigen stimulation. The chain carries TRBV7-9 and TRBJ2-7; perhaps TRBD2 as D (6 bases). CDR3 sequence reads: CASSLAGRGLFEQYF. Here the CDR3 DNA reads TGTGCCAGCAGCTTGGCAGGAAGGGGACTCTTCGAGCAGTACTTC.